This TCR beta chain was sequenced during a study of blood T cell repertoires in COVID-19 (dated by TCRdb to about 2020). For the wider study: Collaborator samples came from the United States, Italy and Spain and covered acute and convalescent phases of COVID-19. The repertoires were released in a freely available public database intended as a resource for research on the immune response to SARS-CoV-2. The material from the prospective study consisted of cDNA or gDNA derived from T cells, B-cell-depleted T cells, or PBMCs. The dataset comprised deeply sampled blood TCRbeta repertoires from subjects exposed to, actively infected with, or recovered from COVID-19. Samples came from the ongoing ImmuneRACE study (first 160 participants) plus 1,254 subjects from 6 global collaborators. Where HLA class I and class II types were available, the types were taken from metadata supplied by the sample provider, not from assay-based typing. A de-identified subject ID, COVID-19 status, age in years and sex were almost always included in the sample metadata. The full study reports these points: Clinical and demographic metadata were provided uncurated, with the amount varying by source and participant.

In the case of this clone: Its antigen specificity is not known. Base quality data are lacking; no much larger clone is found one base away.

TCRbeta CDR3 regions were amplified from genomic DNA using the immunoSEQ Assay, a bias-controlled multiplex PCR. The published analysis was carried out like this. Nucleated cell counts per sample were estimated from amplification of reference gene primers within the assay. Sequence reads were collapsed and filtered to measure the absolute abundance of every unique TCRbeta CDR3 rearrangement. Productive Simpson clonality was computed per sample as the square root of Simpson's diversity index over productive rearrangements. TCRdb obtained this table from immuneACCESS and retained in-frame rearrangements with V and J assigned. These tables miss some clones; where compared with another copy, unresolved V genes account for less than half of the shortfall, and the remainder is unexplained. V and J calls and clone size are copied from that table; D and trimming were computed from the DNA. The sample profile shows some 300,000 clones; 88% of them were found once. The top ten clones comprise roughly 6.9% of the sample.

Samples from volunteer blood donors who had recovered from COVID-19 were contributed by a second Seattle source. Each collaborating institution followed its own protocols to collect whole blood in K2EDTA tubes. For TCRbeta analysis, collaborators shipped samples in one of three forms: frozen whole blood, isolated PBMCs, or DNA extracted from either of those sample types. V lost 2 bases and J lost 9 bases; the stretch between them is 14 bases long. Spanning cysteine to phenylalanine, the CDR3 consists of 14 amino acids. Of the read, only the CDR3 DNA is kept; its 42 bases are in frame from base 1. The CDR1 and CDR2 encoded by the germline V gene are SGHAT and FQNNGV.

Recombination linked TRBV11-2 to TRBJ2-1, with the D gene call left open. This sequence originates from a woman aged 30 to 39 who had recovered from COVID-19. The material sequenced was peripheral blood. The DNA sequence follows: TGTGCCAGCAGCTTAATTGTCGGCCCGGGTGAGCAGTTCTTC. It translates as CASSLIVGPGEQFF.